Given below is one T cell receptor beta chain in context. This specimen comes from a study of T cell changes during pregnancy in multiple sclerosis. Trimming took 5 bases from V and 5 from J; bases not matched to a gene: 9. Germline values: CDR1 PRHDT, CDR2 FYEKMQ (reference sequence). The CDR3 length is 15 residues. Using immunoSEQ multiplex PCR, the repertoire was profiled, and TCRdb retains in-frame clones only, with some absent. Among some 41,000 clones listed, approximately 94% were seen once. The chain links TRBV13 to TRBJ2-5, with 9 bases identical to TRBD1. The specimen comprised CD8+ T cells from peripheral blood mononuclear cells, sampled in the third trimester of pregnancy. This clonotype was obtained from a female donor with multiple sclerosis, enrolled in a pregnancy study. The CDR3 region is CASSPRGGTGETQYF. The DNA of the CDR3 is TGTGCCAGCAGCCCAAGGGGCGGGACAGGGGAGACCCAGTACTTC.